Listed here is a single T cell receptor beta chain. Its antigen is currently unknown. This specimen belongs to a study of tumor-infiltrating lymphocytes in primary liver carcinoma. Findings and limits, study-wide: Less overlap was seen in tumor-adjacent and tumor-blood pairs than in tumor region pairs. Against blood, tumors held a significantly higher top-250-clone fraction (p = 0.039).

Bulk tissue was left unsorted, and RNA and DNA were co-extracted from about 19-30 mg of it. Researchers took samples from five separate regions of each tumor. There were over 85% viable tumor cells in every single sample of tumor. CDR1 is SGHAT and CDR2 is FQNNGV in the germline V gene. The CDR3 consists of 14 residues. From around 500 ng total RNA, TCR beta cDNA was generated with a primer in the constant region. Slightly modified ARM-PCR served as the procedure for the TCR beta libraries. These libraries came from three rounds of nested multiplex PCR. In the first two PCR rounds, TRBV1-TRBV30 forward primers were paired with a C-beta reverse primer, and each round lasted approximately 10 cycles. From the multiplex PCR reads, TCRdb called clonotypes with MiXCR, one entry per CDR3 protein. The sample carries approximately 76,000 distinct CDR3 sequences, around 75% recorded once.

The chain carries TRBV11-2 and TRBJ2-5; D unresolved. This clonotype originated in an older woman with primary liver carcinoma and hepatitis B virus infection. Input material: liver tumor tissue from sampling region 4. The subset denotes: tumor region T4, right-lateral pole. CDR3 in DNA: TGTGCTGGCAGCTCAATGACGGCGGTCGAGACCCAGTACTTC. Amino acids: CAGSSMTAVETQYF.